These 26 T cell receptor beta chains originate from one sample sequenced in a study of T cells in severe cutaneous drug reactions. Sequenced patients had Stevens-Johnson syndrome or toxic epidermal necrolysis caused by carbamazepine. Bulk and single-cell libraries used iRepertoire multiplex PCR with TCR subtype-specific primers. Reprocessing the multiplex PCR reads, TCRdb reports a single entry for every CDR3 protein and omits DNA. Its clone listing holds tens of thousands of distinct CDR3 sequences. The source material was PBMCs. These receptors originate from a human donor with toxic epidermal necrolysis, a severe cutaneous drug reaction.

The chain recombines TRBV11-3 with TRBJ2-7. CDR3 size: 13 residues. Germline-derived CDR1 and CDR2 are SGHNT and YENEEA. CDR3 residues: CASSLGSSYEQYF.

This chain connects TRBV14 to TRBJ2-7; the D call of TRBD1 rests on TCRdb alone, since no DNA is present to check it. Germline loops: CDR1 SGHDN, CDR2 FVKESK. The CDR3 is 14 amino acids. The CDR3 sequence is CASSHWTGGREQYF. Complete variable domain (other parts from reference TRBV14 and TRBJ2-7): EAGVTQFPSHSVIEKGQTVTLRCDPISGHDNLYWYRRVMGKEIKFLLHFVKESKQDESGMPNNRFLAERTGGTYSTLKVQPAELEDSGVYFCASSHWTGGREQYFGPGTRLTVT.

The chain links TRBV4-3 to TRBJ2-2; the D call of TRBD1 rests on TCRdb alone, since no DNA is present to check it. CDR1 is LGHNA and CDR2 is YSLEER in the germline V gene. The CDR3 is 16 residues long. The CDR3: CASSQEDRANTGELFF.

The gene calls are TRBV24-1 and TRBJ1-2; the D call of TRBD1 rests on TCRdb alone, since no DNA is present to check it. CDR1 and CDR2 from the germline V gene are KGHDR and SFDVKD. This CDR3 contains 14 residues. CDR3 sequence: CATSDSGSNYGYTF.

This chain links TRBV7-9 with TRBJ2-6; TCRdb names TRBD1, which stays unverified in the absence of DNA. Germline V gene data show CDR1 as SEHNR and CDR2 as FQNEAQ (reference sequence). The CDR3 loop spans 18 amino acids. CDR3 protein: CASSLWGQGAPGANVLTF.

V is TRBV4-3 and J is TRBJ1-4; TCRdb's D call of TRBD1 is untestable without DNA. The CDR3 is 15 residues long. Germline V CDR1 and CDR2: LGHNA, YSLEER. CDR3 sequence reads: CASSQDSGYNEKLFF.

The gene calls are TRBV29-1 and TRBJ2-7; without DNA, the TCRdb call of TRBD1 cannot be checked. In germline, CDR1 is SQVTM, CDR2 ANQGSEA. The CDR3 runs 14 residues. The CDR3: CSVDSGTGSYEQYF.

The chain recombines TRBV24-1 with TRBJ1-1; the D gene TCRdb calls, TRBD1, cannot be checked with no DNA. The germline CDR1 and CDR2 sequences are KGHDR and SFDVKD. The CDR3 is made up of 15 amino acids. CDR3 sequence: CATSDSGALNTEAFF.

The V call is TRBV19, the J call TRBJ1-2; the D call from TCRdb, TRBD1, cannot be confirmed without DNA. The germline gives CDR1 LNHDA, CDR2 SQIVND (reference sequence). The CDR3 loop spans 13 amino acids. Here the CDR3 reads CASTGTFNYGYTF.

The chain carries TRBV6-2 or TRBV6-3 and TRBJ2-5; without DNA, the TCRdb call of TRBD1 cannot be checked. The CDR3 has 16 residues. Germline V CDR1 and CDR2: MNHEY, SVGEGT. This chain's CDR3 is CASSRTSRQGQETQYF.

This clonotype is classed as medium-sized by frequency. This chain connects TRBV18 to TRBJ2-7; as DNA is missing, the TRBD1 call by TCRdb cannot be tested. The CDR3 is 16 residues long. Germline CDR1 KGHSH, CDR2 LQKENI. The CDR3 loop is CASSPQDRRSGYEQYF. Drawing the rest from reference TRBV18 and TRBJ2-7, the complete variable domain is NAGVMQNPRHLVRRRGQEARLRCSPMKGHSHVYWYRQLPEEGLKFMVYLQKENIIDESGMPKERFSAEFPKEGPSILRIQQVVRGDSAAYFCASSPQDRRSGYEQYFGPGTRLTVT.

The gene calls are TRBV9 and TRBJ2-5; without DNA, the TCRdb call of TRBD1 cannot be checked. Per the germline V gene, CDR1 is SGDLS and CDR2 is YYNGEE. The CDR3 extends over 14 amino acids. The CDR3 region is CASSVGPREETQYF. The full variable domain, in which reference TRBV9 and TRBJ2-5 provide the parts outside the CDR3, is DSGVTQTPKHLITATGQRVTLRCSPRSGDLSVYWYQQSLDQGLQFLIQYYNGEERAKGNILERFSAQQFPDLHSELNLSSLELGDSALYFCASSVGPREETQYFGPGTRLLVL.

The chain recombines TRBV4-1 with TRBJ2-3; TCRdb selects TRBD2, and the lack of DNA leaves this call unchecked. CDR1 MGHRA and CDR2 YSYEKL come from the germline V gene. The CDR3 is 16 amino acids. CDR3 amino acids: CASSQDRLAGGDTQYF.

V is TRBV19 and J is TRBJ2-5. CDR3 size: 13 residues. Germline CDR1 is LNHDA and CDR2 is SQIVND (reference sequence). This CDR3 is CASSTNPQETQYF. The full variable domain, its missing parts supplied by reference TRBV19 and TRBJ2-5, is DGGITQSPKYLFRKEGQNVTLSCEQNLNHDAMYWYRQDPGQGLRLIYYSQIVNDFQKGDIAEGYSVSREKKESFPLTVTSAQKNPTAFYLCASSTNPQETQYFGPGTRLLVL.

The chain combines TRBV25-1 with TRBJ2-5; the TCRdb call, TRBD2, lacks DNA for checking. Germline lookup yields CDR1 MGHDK and CDR2 SYGVNS. This CDR3 contains 18 residues. CDR3 sequence reads: CASSEYLSSGRPGETQYF.

The V call is TRBV2, the J call TRBJ2-7; TCRdb names TRBD2, which stays unverified in the absence of DNA. The germline gives CDR1 SNHLY, CDR2 FYNNEI. The CDR3 has 14 residues. The CDR3 here is CASSWGDGPYEQYF.

The chain links TRBV7-9 to TRBJ2-7; no DNA is available, so the TRBD1 call from TCRdb remains unchecked. Germline CDR1 reads SEHNR; CDR2 reads FQNEAQ (reference sequence). CDR3 size: 12 residues. CDR3 residues: CASRTGWDEQYF.

V gene TRBV6-1 combines with J gene TRBJ1-5. The CDR3 spans 16 residues. Germline V gene lookup returns CDR1 MNHNS and CDR2 SASEGT. CDR3 protein: CASNNAVTARGQPQHF.

Judged by frequency, this clonotype is medium-sized. This chain joins TRBV29-1 and TRBJ2-6; the TCRdb D gene call, TRBD1, has no DNA to confirm it. Germline CDR1 is SQVTM and CDR2 is ANQGSEA. The CDR3 extends over 16 amino acids. The CDR3 sequence is CSVGGQGQSGANVLTF.

The chain joins TRBV29-1 to TRBJ2-3; the D call from TCRdb, TRBD1, cannot be confirmed without DNA. The V gene's germline CDR1 is SQVTM and CDR2 ANQGSEA. This CDR3 comprises 13 residues. The CDR3 reads CSVARGRGDTQYF.

The chain's CDR3 is CASSLSMNTEAFF. This rearrangement joins TRBV14 to TRBJ1-1. Germline V gene data show CDR1 as SGHDN and CDR2 as FVKESK. The CDR3 runs 13 residues. Supplemented by reference TRBV14 and TRBJ1-1, the full variable domain reads EAGVTQFPSHSVIEKGQTVTLRCDPISGHDNLYWYRRVMGKEIKFLLHFVKESKQDESGMPNNRFLAERTGGTYSTLKVQPAELEDSGVYFCASSLSMNTEAFFGQGTRLTVV.

The gene calls are TRBV6-1 and TRBJ2-1; there is no DNA to check the TCRdb D call of TRBD2. CDR3 length equals 14 residues. CDR1 is MNHNS and CDR2 is SASEGT in the germline V gene. The CDR3 is CASTPAVSYNEQFF.

This clonotype counts as medium-sized by frequency. The V gene is TRBV7-3, the J gene TRBJ2-3; the TCRdb call, TRBD2, lacks DNA for checking. The CDR3 is 15 amino acids. CDR1 and CDR2 (germline): SGHTA, FQGTGA. Here the CDR3 reads CASSLGGRTQDTQYF.

J is TRBJ1-2 and V is TRBV4-1. CDR3 length equals 13 residues. Germline lookup yields CDR1 MGHRA and CDR2 YSYEKL. The CDR3 spells CASSRGTSYGYTF.

This clonotype is called medium-sized (0.01 to 0.1%) based on its frequency. CDR3 loop: CASRLAGVLGNNEQFF. The rearrangement joins TRBV2 to TRBJ2-1; TCRdb calls TRBD2, which cannot be checked without DNA. Germline V gene sequence: CDR1 SNHLY, CDR2 FYNNEI. The length of the CDR3 is 16 residues.

The rearrangement links TRBV19 to TRBJ1-5; with no DNA, the TCRdb D assignment of TRBD1 cannot be verified. The germline CDR1 and CDR2 sequences are LNHDA and SQIVND (reference sequence). The CDR3 has 14 residues. CDR3 residues: CASSTTGIHQPQHF.